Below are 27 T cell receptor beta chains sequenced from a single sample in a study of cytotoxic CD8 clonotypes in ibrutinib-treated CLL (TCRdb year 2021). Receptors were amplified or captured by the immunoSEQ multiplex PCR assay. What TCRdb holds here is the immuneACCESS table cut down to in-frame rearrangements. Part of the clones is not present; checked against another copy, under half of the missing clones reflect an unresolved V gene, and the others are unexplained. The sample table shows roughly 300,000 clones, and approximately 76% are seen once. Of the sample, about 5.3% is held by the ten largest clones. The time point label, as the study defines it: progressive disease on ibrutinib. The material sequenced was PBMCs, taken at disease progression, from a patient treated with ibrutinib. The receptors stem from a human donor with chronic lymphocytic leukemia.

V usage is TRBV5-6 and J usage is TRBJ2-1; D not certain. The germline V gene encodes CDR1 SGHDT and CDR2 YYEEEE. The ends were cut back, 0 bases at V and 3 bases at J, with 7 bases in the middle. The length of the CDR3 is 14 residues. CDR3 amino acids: CASSLDAGYNEQFF. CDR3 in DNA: TGTGCCAGCAGCTTGGATGCCGGCTACAATGAGCAGTTCTTC.

The CDR3 protein is CASSRAANTGELFF. Here the CDR3 DNA reads TGTGCCAGCAGCAGGGCCGCGAACACCGGGGAGCTGTTTTTT. The rearrangement joins TRBV7-2 to TRBJ2-2; D gene unclear. Germline CDR1 is SGHTA and CDR2 is FQGNSA. Trimming shortened V by 5 bases and J by 0 bases, and 7 bases separated the two germline ends. The CDR3 runs to 14 residues.

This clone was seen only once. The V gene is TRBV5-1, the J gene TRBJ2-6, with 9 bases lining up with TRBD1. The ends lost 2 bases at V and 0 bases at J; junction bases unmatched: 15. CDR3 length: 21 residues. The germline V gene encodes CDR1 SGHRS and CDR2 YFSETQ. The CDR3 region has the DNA TGCGCCAGCAGCTTAACAGGGATGCTCTCGACAGGGGGCTCTGGGGCCAACGTCCTGACTTTC. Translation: CASSLTGMLSTGGSGANVLTF.

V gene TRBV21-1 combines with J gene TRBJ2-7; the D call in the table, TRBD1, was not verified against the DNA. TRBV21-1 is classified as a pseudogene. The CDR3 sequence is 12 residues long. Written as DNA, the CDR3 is TGTGCCAGCAGCAAGGGCAGTTCTGAGCAGTACTTC. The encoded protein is CASSKGSSEQYF.

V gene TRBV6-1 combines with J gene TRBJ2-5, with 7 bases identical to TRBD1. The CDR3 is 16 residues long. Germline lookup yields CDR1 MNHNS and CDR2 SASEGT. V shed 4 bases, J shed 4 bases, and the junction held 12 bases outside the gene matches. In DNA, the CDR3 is TGTGCCAGCAGTGCACTTTCCCGACAGGGACGAGAGACCCAGTACTTC. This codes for CASSALSRQGRETQYF.

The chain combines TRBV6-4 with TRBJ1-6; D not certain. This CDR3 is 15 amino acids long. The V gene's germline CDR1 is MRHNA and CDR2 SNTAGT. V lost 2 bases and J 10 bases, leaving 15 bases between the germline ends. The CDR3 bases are TGTGCCAGCAGTGACGTGGAGGGCGGGCGATCACCCCTCCACTTT. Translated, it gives CASSDVEGGRSPLHF.

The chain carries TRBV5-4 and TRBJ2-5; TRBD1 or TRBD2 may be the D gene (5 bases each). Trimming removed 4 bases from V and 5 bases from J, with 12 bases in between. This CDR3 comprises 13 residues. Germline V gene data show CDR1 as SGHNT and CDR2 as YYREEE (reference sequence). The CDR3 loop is CASSRDPGETQYF. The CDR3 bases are TGTGCCAGCAGCAGGGACCCCGGCGAGACCCAGTACTTC.

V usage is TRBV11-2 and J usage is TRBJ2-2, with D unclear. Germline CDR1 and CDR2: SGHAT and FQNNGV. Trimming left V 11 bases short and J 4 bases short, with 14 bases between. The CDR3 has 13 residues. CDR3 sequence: CAGGRMITGELFF. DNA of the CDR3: TGTGCCGGTGGGCGGATGATCACCGGGGAGCTGTTTTTT. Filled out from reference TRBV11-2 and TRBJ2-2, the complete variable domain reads EAGVAQSPRYKIIEKRQSVAFWCNPISGHATLYWYQQILGQGPKLLIQFQNNGVVDDSQLPKDRFSAERLKGVDSTLKIQPAKLEDSAVYLCAGGRMITGELFFGEGSRLTVL.

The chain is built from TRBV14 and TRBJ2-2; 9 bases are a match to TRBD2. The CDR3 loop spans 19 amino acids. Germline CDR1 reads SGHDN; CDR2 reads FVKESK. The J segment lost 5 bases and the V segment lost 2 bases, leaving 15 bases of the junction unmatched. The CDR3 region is CASSQLLNLAGVGTGELFF. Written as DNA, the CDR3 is TGTGCCAGCAGCCAACTGCTGAACTTAGCGGGAGTGGGGACCGGGGAGCTGTTTTTT.

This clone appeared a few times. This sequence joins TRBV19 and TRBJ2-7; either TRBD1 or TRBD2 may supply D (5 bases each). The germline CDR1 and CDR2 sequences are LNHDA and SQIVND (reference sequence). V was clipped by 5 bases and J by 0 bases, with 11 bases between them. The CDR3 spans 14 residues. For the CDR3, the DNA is TGTGCCAGTAGTCGGGCAGGGAGCTCCTACGAGCAGTACTTC. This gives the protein CASSRAGSSYEQYF.

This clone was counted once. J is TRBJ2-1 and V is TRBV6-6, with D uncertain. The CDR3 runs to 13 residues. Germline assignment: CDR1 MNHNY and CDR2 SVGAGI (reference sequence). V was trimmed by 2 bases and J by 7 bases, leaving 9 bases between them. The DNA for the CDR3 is TGTGCCAGCAGTTACGCCGCACAGAATGAGCAGTTCTTC. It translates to CASSYAAQNEQFF.

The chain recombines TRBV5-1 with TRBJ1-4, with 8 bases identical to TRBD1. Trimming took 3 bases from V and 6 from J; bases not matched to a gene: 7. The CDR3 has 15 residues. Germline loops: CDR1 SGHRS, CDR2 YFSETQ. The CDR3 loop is CASSSSQGAYEKLFF. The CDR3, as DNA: TGCGCCAGCAGCTCGTCGCAGGGGGCCTATGAAAAACTGTTTTTT.

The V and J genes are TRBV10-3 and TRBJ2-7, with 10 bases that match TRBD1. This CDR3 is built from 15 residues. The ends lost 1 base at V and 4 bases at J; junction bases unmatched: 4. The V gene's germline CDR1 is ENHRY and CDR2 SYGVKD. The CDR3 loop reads CAISEWDRGWYEQYF. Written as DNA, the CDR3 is TGTGCCATCAGTGAGTGGGACAGGGGTTGGTACGAGCAGTACTTC.

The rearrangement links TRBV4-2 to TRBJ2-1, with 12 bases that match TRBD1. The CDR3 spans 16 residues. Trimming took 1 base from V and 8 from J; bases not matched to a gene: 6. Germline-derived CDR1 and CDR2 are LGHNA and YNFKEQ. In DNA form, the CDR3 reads TGTGCCAGCAGCCAAGGGGACAGGGGGCGCCTCGATGAGCAGTTCTTC. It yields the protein CASSQGDRGRLDEQFF.

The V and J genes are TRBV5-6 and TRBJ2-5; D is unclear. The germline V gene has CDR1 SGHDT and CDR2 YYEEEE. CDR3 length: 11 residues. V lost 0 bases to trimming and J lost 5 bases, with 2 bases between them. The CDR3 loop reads CASSLDETQYF. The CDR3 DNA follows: TGTGCCAGCAGCTTGGACGAGACCCAGTACTTC.

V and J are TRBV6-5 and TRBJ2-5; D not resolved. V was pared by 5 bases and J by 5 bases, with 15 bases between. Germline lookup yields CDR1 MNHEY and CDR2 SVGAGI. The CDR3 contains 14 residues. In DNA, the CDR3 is TGTGCCAGCAGTGCCGATGGATCCGGCGAGACCCAGTACTTC. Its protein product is CASSADGSGETQYF.

CDR3 nucleotide sequence: TGCACCAGCAGCCAAGACGGGACAGGGGCAATGGAGACCCAGTACTTC. This sequence encodes CTSSQDGTGAMETQYF. The chain uses TRBV1 and TRBJ2-5; the table's D gene call, TRBD1, was not cross checked with the DNA. TRBV1 is described as a pseudogene. The CDR3 is 16 amino acids.

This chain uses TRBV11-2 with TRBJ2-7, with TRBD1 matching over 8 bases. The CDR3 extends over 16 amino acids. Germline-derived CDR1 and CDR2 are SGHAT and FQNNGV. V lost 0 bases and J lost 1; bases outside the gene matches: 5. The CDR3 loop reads CASSLDGQGFSYEQYF. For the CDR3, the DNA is TGTGCCAGCAGCTTAGATGGACAGGGATTTTCCTACGAGCAGTACTTC.

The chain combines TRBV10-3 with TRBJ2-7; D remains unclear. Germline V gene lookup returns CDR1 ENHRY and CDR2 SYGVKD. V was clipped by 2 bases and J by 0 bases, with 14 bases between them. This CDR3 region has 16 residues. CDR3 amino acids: CAISEAGLRTSYEQYF. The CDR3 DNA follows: TGTGCCATCAGTGAGGCCGGCTTACGGACCTCCTACGAGCAGTACTTC.

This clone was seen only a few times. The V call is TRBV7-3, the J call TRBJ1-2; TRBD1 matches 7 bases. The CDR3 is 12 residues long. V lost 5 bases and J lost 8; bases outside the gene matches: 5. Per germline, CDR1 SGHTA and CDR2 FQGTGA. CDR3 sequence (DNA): TGTGCCAGCAGCGACAGGGTCGGAGGCTACACCTTC. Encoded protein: CASSDRVGGYTF.

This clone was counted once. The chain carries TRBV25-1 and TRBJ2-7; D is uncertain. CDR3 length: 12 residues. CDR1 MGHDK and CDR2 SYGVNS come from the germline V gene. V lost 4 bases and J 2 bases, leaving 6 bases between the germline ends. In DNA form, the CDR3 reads TGTGCCAGCAGTGTGGACCCCTACGAGCAGTACTTC. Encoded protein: CASSVDPYEQYF.

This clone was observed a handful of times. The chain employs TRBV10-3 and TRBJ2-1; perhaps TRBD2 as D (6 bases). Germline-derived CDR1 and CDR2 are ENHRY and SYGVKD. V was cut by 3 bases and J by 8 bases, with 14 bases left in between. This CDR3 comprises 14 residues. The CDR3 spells CAISDDGRTDEQFF. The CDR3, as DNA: TGTGCCATCAGTGACGACGGGAGAACTGATGAGCAGTTCTTC.

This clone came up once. The CDR3: CASSLAAGGQAGREQYF. The CDR3 DNA reads TGTGCCAGCAGCTTGGCCGCCGGAGGACAGGCCGGGCGCGAGCAGTACTTC. This chain joins TRBV5-4 and TRBJ2-7, with 7 bases lining up with TRBD1. CDR1 SGHNT and CDR2 YYREEE come from the germline V gene (reference sequence). V was pared by 0 bases and J by 6 bases, with 15 bases of the junction left unmatched. CDR3 length: 17 amino acids.

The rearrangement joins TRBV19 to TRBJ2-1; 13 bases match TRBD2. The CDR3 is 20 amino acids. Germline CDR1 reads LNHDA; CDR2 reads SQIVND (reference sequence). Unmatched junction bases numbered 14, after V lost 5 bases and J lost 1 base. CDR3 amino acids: CASSDVLAGGPLKSYNEQFF. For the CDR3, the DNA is TGTGCCAGTAGTGATGTACTAGCGGGAGGGCCCCTGAAGTCCTACAATGAGCAGTTCTTC.

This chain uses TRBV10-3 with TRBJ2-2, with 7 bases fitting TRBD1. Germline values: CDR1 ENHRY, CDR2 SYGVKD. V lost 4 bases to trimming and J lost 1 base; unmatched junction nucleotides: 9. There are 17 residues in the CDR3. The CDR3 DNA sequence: TGTGCCATCAGTGCTCGTACCGGGACAGAGAACACCGGGGAGCTGTTTTTT. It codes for CAISARTGTENTGELFF.

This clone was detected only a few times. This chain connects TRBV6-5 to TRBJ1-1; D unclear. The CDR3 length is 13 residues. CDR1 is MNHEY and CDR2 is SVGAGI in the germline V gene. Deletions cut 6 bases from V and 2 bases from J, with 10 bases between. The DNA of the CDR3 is TGTGCCAGCAGGCCACTGGAAAACACTGAAGCTTTCTTT. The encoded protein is CASRPLENTEAFF.

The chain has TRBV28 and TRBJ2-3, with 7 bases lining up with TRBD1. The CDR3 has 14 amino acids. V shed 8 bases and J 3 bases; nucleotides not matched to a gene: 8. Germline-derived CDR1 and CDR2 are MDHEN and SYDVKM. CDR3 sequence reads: CASRRQGGTDTQYF. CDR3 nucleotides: TGTGCCAGCCGGAGACAGGGTGGTACAGATACGCAGTATTTT.